The following is a T cell receptor beta chain sequence with its context. What it binds is unknown. These data belong to a study of T cell responses to AZD1222 COVID-19 vaccine. Study-wide points: Nearly half of spike-specific TCRs reportedly target variant regions that are unmutated in the B.1.351 and B.1.1.7 variants. It should be noted that donors were predominantly white British and more often female, and clonal diversity was possibly underestimated. Spike-specific TCR breadth and depth grew following two AZD1222 doses.

Second-dose intervals of approximately 4 or approximately 12 weeks were pooled. Profiling relied on immunoSEQ multiplex PCR, and the TCRdb table lists in-frame clones only, not all of them. The profile shows some 110,000 clones, around 89% of them singletons. CDR1 and CDR2 (germline): MNHNS, SASEGT. Unmatched junction bases numbered 11, after V lost 3 bases and J lost 9 bases. CDR3 length: 15 residues. This TCR derives from an adult who received the AZD1222 COVID-19 vaccine. The source material was peripheral blood, sampled 28 days after the second AZD1222 dose. The genes are TRBV6-1 and TRBJ2-1; TRBD1 aligns across 7 bases. The CDR3 protein is CASSEETGYGSEQFF. CDR3 coding DNA: TGTGCCAGCAGTGAGGAGACAGGGTATGGCTCTGAGCAGTTCTTC.